Listed here is a single TCR beta chain. Assay: immunoSEQ multiplex PCR; the TCRdb copy retains only in-frame clones and omits some. The sample lists tens of thousands of clones, roughly nine tenths occurring once. This record belongs to a study of control samples from healthy donors and cancer patients. The CDR3 runs to 13 residues. Trimming took off 0 bases at V and 15 bases at J, with 12 bases between the two ends. Germline loops: CDR1 MNHEY, CDR2 SVGAGI. V and J are TRBV6-5 and TRBJ1-6; D ambiguous. This clonotype originated in a woman between 45 and 65 years old with colorectal cancer. Sequenced: PBMCs. DNA of the CDR3: TGTGCCAGCAGTTACTCCGCCGGAGCGCTCCTCCACTTT. Its protein is CASSYSAGALLHF.